These 23 T cell receptor beta chains were all obtained from the same sample, sequenced in a study of identifying expanded T cells in peripheral blood. Libraries were prepared by immunoSEQ multiplex PCR; TCRdb keeps only in-frame clonotypes and omits some of them. Among about 78,000 clones listed, 84% were seen once. Sequences were obtained from blood. These receptors originate from a person aged 18 to 75 in good health.

This clone appeared a single time. The V call is TRBV19, the J call TRBJ2-7; D not certain. The CDR3 runs 14 residues. Germline CDR1 is LNHDA and CDR2 is SQIVND (reference sequence). V lost 5 bases and J lost 3, with 14 bases in between. CDR3 in amino acids: CASSPTWLRYEQYF. In DNA form, the CDR3 reads TGTGCCAGTAGTCCGACATGGCTCCGCTACGAGCAGTACTTC.

The chain is built from TRBV29-1 and TRBJ2-1; 10 positions agree with TRBD2. The V gene end was trimmed by 0 bases and the J gene end by 10 bases; junction bases not matched to a gene: 6. Germline V lookup: CDR1 SQVTM, CDR2 ANQGSEA. This CDR3 has 14 amino acids. The DNA for the CDR3 is TGCAGCGTTGAAGACCCCCTAGCGGGAGTCGAGCAGTTCTTC. Amino acids: CSVEDPLAGVEQFF.

The chain employs TRBV13 and TRBJ2-5; unclear D gene. CDR1 is PRHDT and CDR2 is FYEKMQ in the germline V gene (reference sequence). The CDR3 spans 17 residues. Trimming left V 1 base short and J 2 bases short, with 17 bases between. CDR3 sequence (DNA): TGTGCCAGCAGCTTAGCCCTCGCTGGCCAGTCGCAAGAGACCCAGTACTTC. It specifies CASSLALAGQSQETQYF. Complete variable domain (other parts from reference TRBV13 and TRBJ2-5): AAGVIQSPRHLIKEKRETATLKCYPIPRHDTVYWYQQGPGQDPQFLISFYEKMQSDKGSIPDRFSAQQFSDYHSELNMSSLELGDSALYFCASSLALAGQSQETQYFGPGTRLLVL.

This chain joins TRBV4-1 and TRBJ2-7, with 10 positions matching TRBD2. The trim removed 4 bases at V and 4 bases at J, leaving 13 bases unmatched. This CDR3 region has 17 residues. Germline V lookup: CDR1 MGHRA, CDR2 YSYEKL. CDR3 amino acids: CASSLGFGSSGRYEQYF. DNA for the CDR3: TGCGCCAGCAGCCTCGGATTTGGGTCTAGCGGGAGATACGAGCAGTACTTC.

The J gene is TRBJ1-1, the V gene TRBV6-1, with unresolved D. V lost 6 bases and J 1 base, leaving 6 bases between the germline ends. This CDR3 has 12 amino acids. Germline CDR1 and CDR2: MNHNS and SASEGT. CDR3: CASRPPNTEAFF. The CDR3 DNA reads as TGTGCCAGCAGGCCCCCGAACACTGAAGCTTTCTTT.

The chain has TRBV6-6 and TRBJ1-3; 7 bases align to TRBD1. Germline V lookup: CDR1 MNHNY, CDR2 SVGAGI (reference sequence). This CDR3 spans 16 amino acids. After removal of 6 bases from V and 3 bases from J, the junction contained 11 bases not matched to a gene. CDR3 nucleotide sequence: TGTGCCAGCAGGTTTTCAACAGGGGCAGATGGAAACACCATATATTTT. Amino acid sequence: CASRFSTGADGNTIYF.

V and J are TRBV27 and TRBJ1-5; 9 bases map to TRBD1. V was clipped by 3 bases and J by 6 bases; unmatched bases: 9. This CDR3 spans 16 amino acids. In germline, CDR1 is MNHEY, CDR2 SMNVEV (reference sequence). CDR3 sequence: CASSLLGTGTGQPQHF. The CDR3 DNA reads TGTGCCAGCAGTTTGCTGGGGACAGGGACGGGTCAGCCCCAGCATTTT.

This chain uses TRBV11-3 with TRBJ2-1; no firm D call. V was pared by 1 base and J by 6 bases, with 13 bases between. The germline CDR1 and CDR2 sequences are SGHNT and YENEEA. The CDR3 has 15 amino acids. The CDR3 nucleotides are TGTGCCAGCAGCTTAGTAACTGTATGGAGCAATGAGCAGTTCTTC. This gives the protein CASSLVTVWSNEQFF.

The CDR3: CASSLGGQTNYGYTF. The CDR3 DNA is TGTGCCAGCAGCTTGGGAGGACAGACCAACTATGGCTACACCTTC. The genes are TRBV5-6 and TRBJ1-2, with D possibly matching TRBD1 (6 bases). This CDR3 is built from 15 residues. From germline, CDR1 is SGHDT and CDR2 YYEEEE. V was pared by 0 bases and J by 2 bases, with 11 bases between.

This clone was seen a handful of times. The chain employs TRBV6-5 and TRBJ1-2; D possibly corresponds to TRBD1 (5 bases). V gave up 5 bases and J gave up 5 bases, with 15 bases separating them. Germline CDR1 and CDR2: MNHEY and SVGAGI. The length of the CDR3 is 14 residues. CDR3 coding DNA: TGTGCCAGCAGTCCCCGACAGCTAACTTATGGCTACACCTTC. Translated: CASSPRQLTYGYTF.

The genes are TRBV10-3 and TRBJ1-5, with no clear D. In germline, CDR1 is ENHRY, CDR2 SYGVKD. This CDR3 has 11 amino acids. The germline V and J ends were trimmed by 0 bases and 9 bases, with 3 bases remaining between them. This chain's CDR3 is CAISESGPQHF. The CDR3 DNA follows: TGTGCCATCAGTGAGTCGGGGCCCCAGCATTTT.

The chain is built from TRBV7-3 and TRBJ2-3; a possible D gene is TRBD2 (6 bases). Trimming took off 5 bases at V and 5 bases at J, with 20 bases between the two ends. The CDR3 is 16 residues long. Germline V lookup: CDR1 SGHTA, CDR2 FQGTGA. CDR3 sequence: CASSDPGEPGVDTQYF. The CDR3 nucleotides read TGTGCCAGCAGCGATCCCGGGGAACCGGGGGTAGATACGCAGTATTTT.

This sequence joins TRBV7-9 and TRBJ2-7; 7 bases align to TRBD2. The CDR3 runs to 15 residues. Germline CDR1 reads SEHNR; CDR2 reads FQNEAQ (reference sequence). J was trimmed by 6 bases and V by 2 bases; bases with no gene match: 10. CDR3: CASSLYGGNMGEQYF. The DNA for the CDR3 is TGTGCCAGCAGCTTATACGGGGGGAACATGGGCGAGCAGTACTTC.

V is TRBV18 and J is TRBJ2-7; possibly TRBD1 or TRBD2 for D (5 bases each). V lost 3 bases and J lost 4, with 10 bases in between. Germline CDR1 reads KGHSH; CDR2 reads LQKENI. This CDR3 contains 13 residues. For the CDR3, the DNA is TGTGCCAGCTCACCTGGGGGACGGTACGAGCAGTACTTC. It codes for CASSPGGRYEQYF.

This chain uses TRBV5-5 with TRBJ2-7, with 8 bases matching TRBD2. This CDR3 region has 15 residues. Germline CDR1 reads SGHKS; CDR2 reads YYEKEE (reference sequence). With 4 bases clipped from V and 0 bases from J, the junction kept 6 bases outside the gene matches. The CDR3 bases are TGTGCCAGCAGCCCTTCGGGGACTAGCTCCTACGAGCAGTACTTC. Protein sequence: CASSPSGTSSYEQYF.

V and J are TRBV10-3 and TRBJ2-1; D assignment may be TRBD1 or TRBD2 (5 bases each). V was trimmed by 10 bases and J by 8 bases, leaving 12 bases between them. In germline, CDR1 is ENHRY, CDR2 SYGVKD. The CDR3 has 11 amino acids. CDR3 loop: CATRDGDEQFF. DNA of the CDR3: TGTGCCACCCGGGACGGTGATGAGCAGTTCTTC.

V is TRBV18 and J is TRBJ1-6, with 7 positions matching TRBD1. Germline V gene lookup returns CDR1 KGHSH and CDR2 LQKENI. There are 17 residues in the CDR3. V dropped 3 bases and J dropped 0; count of bases not matched to a gene: 5. The CDR3 loop reads CASSPEGASSYNSPLHF. As DNA, the CDR3 is TGTGCCAGCTCACCGGAGGGGGCGAGCTCCTATAATTCACCCCTCCACTTT.

This chain links TRBV5-1 with TRBJ2-7, with 9 bases lining up with TRBD1. Looked up from germline, CDR1 is SGHRS and CDR2 is YFSETQ. CDR3 length: 16 residues. After removal of 6 bases from V and 2 bases from J, the junction contained 12 bases not matched to a gene. The CDR3 coding sequence is TGCGCCAGCACCCAAGCGGAGGGACAGGGAACCTACGAGCAGTACTTC. Translated, it gives CASTQAEGQGTYEQYF.

V is TRBV18 and J is TRBJ1-1; possible D gene TRBD1, 6 bases. The germline gives CDR1 KGHSH, CDR2 LQKENI. Trimming pared 2 bases from V and 4 bases from J, leaving 20 bases between. The CDR3 has 17 amino acids. The chain's CDR3 is CASSPVRSQGISTEAFF. CDR3 bases: TGTGCCAGCTCACCAGTCCGGTCACAGGGCATCTCCACTGAAGCTTTCTTT.

CDR3 bases: TGCAGCGCACCCCTAGGGCAGGGCACTGAAGCTTTCTTT. Protein product: CSAPLGQGTEAFF. The chain uses TRBV29-1 and TRBJ1-1; D is perhaps TRBD1 (5 bases). The germline CDR1 and CDR2 sequences are SQVTM and ANQGSEA. V was trimmed by 7 bases and J by 4 bases, leaving 16 bases between them. CDR3 length: 13 residues.

This clone appeared once. The rearrangement links TRBV2 to TRBJ2-3, with TRBD2 identical over 9 bases. Germline trimming cut 2 bases from V and 4 bases from J; bases unmatched to any gene: 10. Germline values: CDR1 SNHLY, CDR2 FYNNEI. The CDR3 runs to 17 residues. The CDR3 DNA follows: TGTGCCAGCAGTGAATTTGGTAGCGGGAGTATCTCAGATACGCAGTATTTT. Protein sequence: CASSEFGSGSISDTQYF.

The rearrangement links TRBV6-1 to TRBJ2-7, with D unresolved. Trimming removed 5 bases at V and 4 bases at J, with 9 bases between. Germline V CDR1 and CDR2: MNHNS, SASEGT. This CDR3 has 12 amino acids. The CDR3 spells CASSPTEYEQYF. CDR3 DNA sequence: TGTGCCAGCAGTCCGACCGAGTACGAGCAGTACTTC.

This clone was counted a single time. This chain uses TRBV28 with TRBJ2-7; 10 bases agree with TRBD2. Germline V lookup: CDR1 MDHEN, CDR2 SYDVKM. Trimming removed 6 bases from V and 2 bases from J; junction bases left unmatched: 4. The CDR3 is 14 amino acids. The CDR3 is CASRKSGRAYEQYF. The CDR3, as DNA: TGTGCCAGCAGGAAGAGCGGGAGGGCCTACGAGCAGTACTTC.